This T cell receptor beta chain was recovered during a study of T cell repertoires in cytomegalovirus infection (dated by TCRdb to about 2019). Study-level background: Alongside well-studied HLA-B-restricted epitopes, the peptide stimulations were aimed at recently identified HLA-C-restricted CMV epitopes, whose presentation resists viral immunomodulation. Because public TCR beta signatures pointed to carriage of CMV infection together with the matching HLA type, the HLA type of each donor mattered for the analysis.

The sequencing machine was an Illumina HiSeq 1500. The public reads were reanalyzed by TCRdb: fastp trimming at Q25, MiXCR alignment, in-frame beta chains only. Rows are combined by CDR3 protein, so each entry shows the most common genes and DNA. Here the sample has approximately 390,000 distinct CDR3 sequences; roughly 34% occur a single time. Roughly 14% of the sample is held by the ten biggest clonotypes. A distance of 12 bases separates the germline ends of V and J, which lose 0 bases and 9 bases respectively. From the cysteine up to the phenylalanine, the CDR3 has a length of 14 residues. Only the CDR3 region is kept as DNA, spanning 42 bases read in frame from base 1. According to the germline V gene, CDR1 reads LGHNA and CDR2 reads YSLEER. Paper-wide results and their limitations: In the ex vivo response, HLA-C-restricted CMV-specific TCR beta clonotypes were dominant, and in two of eight donors the single most frequent clonotype came from this HLA-C-restricted group. Carriers of CMV infection plus the relevant HLA type were discriminated by the cumulative frequency of public TCR beta family members in the study cohort and in an independent roughly 380-donor cohort.

In the case of this clonotype: Its antigen remains undetermined. Base qualities are not at hand, and no much larger clone is one base apart.

The treatment or condition tag for this specimen amounts to: in vitro stimulation with specific CMV peptide epitopes to enrich CMV-specific T cells. This TCR derives from a human donor in good health (CMV status not recorded). Some clones in this sample may be carry-over from other donors' samples. This chain is built from TRBV4-3 and TRBJ1-5; confidence is insufficient to name the D gene. The specimen comprised cultured PBMCs, sampled from culture after CMV antigen stimulation. The DNA sequence follows: TGCGCCAGCAGCCAAGATGGGAATTTGCGGCCCCAGCATTTT. It translates as CASSQDGNLRPQHF.